The 30 T cell receptor beta chains below all came from one sample that was sequenced in a study of shared clonotypes between healthy human individuals. Profiling relied on immunoSEQ multiplex PCR, and the TCRdb table lists in-frame clones only, not all of them. Counted here are millions of clones, 85% to 95% occurring once; the ten biggest clones make up over 0.12%. The source material was naive CD4+ T cells sorted from blood. The subset is: CD45RA+ positively selected. These TCRs come from a man aged 18-30 years in good health.

The chain is built from TRBV5-6 and TRBJ2-7, with no clear D. The CDR3 totals 14 residues. V lost 0 bases to trimming and J lost 0 bases, with 7 bases between them. Germline CDR1 SGHDT, CDR2 YYEEEE. The chain's CDR3 is CASSLAGFSYEQYF. The CDR3 region has the DNA TGTGCCAGCAGCTTGGCCGGGTTCTCCTACGAGCAGTACTTC.

The chain links TRBV7-9 to TRBJ2-5, with 7 bases that match TRBD2. Germline V gives CDR1 SEHNR, CDR2 FQNEAQ (reference sequence). V lost 1 base and J lost 6; bases outside the gene matches: 5. This CDR3 comprises 14 residues. The CDR3 sequence: CASSLGREYQTQYF. The CDR3 DNA reads as TGTGCCAGCAGCTTAGGGCGGGAGTACCAGACCCAGTACTTC.

The V call is TRBV30, the J call TRBJ2-7, with D possibly being TRBD1 (5 bases). V lost 0 bases and J 6 bases, leaving 15 bases between the germline ends. From germline, CDR1 is GTSNPN and CDR2 SVGIG (reference sequence). The CDR3 extends over 14 amino acids. The CDR3 here is CAWSVRRGIGEQYF. The DNA for the CDR3 is TGTGCCTGGAGTGTACGAAGGGGAATAGGCGAGCAGTACTTC.

The genes are TRBV7-8 and TRBJ2-3; 13 bases are shared with TRBD2. J gave up 0 bases and V 5 bases, and 5 bases lay outside the gene matches. This CDR3 region has 17 residues. Germline values: CDR1 SGHVS, CDR2 FQNEAQ. CDR3 nucleotide sequence: TGTGCCAGCAGCCTCGGGACTAGCGGGGAGAGCACAGATACGCAGTATTTT. Protein product: CASSLGTSGESTDTQYF. Together with reference TRBV7-8 and TRBJ2-3, the CDR3 gives the full variable domain: GAGVSQSPRYKVAKRGQDVALRCDPISGHVSLFWYQQALGQGPEFLTYFQNEAQLDKSGLPSDRFFAERPEGSVSTLKIQRTQQEDSAVYLCASSLGTSGESTDTQYFGPGTRLTVL.

Turning to this clone: The identical CDR3 is also encoded by other nucleotide sequences in the sample. The gene calls are TRBV5-1 and TRBJ1-6, with 10 bases aligning to TRBD1. V was pared by 0 bases and J by 10 bases, with 4 bases of the junction left unmatched. Germline V gene data show CDR1 as SGHRS and CDR2 as YFSETQ. The CDR3 is made up of 15 amino acids. Here the CDR3 reads CASSLAGQGRSPLHF. CDR3 in DNA: TGCGCCAGCAGCTTGGCGGGACAGGGGAGGTCACCCCTCCACTTT.

The chain combines TRBV19 with TRBJ2-4; D call uncertain. V lost 6 bases and J 10 bases, leaving 16 bases between the germline ends. Per germline, CDR1 LNHDA and CDR2 SQIVND (reference sequence). There are 13 residues in the CDR3. The CDR3 reads CASSSDLGPIQYF. The CDR3 nucleotides read TGTGCCAGTAGCTCGGACCTTGGGCCGATTCAGTACTTC.

The rearrangement uses TRBV10-3 and TRBJ1-4; D is uncertain. The germline V and J ends were trimmed by 10 bases and 3 bases, with 15 bases remaining between them. CDR1 and CDR2 (germline): ENHRY, SYGVKD. The CDR3 is made up of 14 amino acids. The CDR3 DNA sequence: TGTGCCAGCATGGCCAGTTCGGCTAATGAAAAACTGTTTTTT. Amino acid sequence: CASMASSANEKLFF.

This chain uses TRBV10-3 with TRBJ2-6, with D perhaps matching TRBD1 (6 bases). This CDR3 is built from 16 residues. Germline CDR1 and CDR2: ENHRY and SYGVKD. Trimming cost V 4 bases and J 1 base, with 11 bases left between them. CDR3 residues: CAISGGQFSGANVLTF. Here the CDR3 DNA reads TGTGCCATCAGTGGGGGACAATTTTCTGGGGCCAACGTCCTGACTTTC.

The CDR3 region is CASSIDLGRSGNTIYF. CDR3 coding DNA: TGTGCCAGTAGTATAGATCTCGGCCGCTCTGGAAACACCATATATTTT. This chain uses TRBV19 with TRBJ1-3; no firm D call. The CDR3 is 16 residues long. The V end lost 0 bases, the J end lost 0 bases, and 9 bases lay between the germline ends. The germline V gene has CDR1 LNHDA and CDR2 SQIVND (reference sequence).

The V gene is TRBV5-5, the J gene TRBJ2-7; D assignment may be TRBD1 or TRBD2 (6 bases each). V lost 0 bases, J lost 1 base, and 17 bases lay in between. The CDR3 totals 17 residues. The V gene's germline CDR1 is SGHKS and CDR2 YYEKEE (reference sequence). DNA for the CDR3: TGTGCCAGCAGCTTGGACCCCCGGGGGCGCATGTCCTACGAGCAGTACTTC. Translating it yields CASSLDPRGRMSYEQYF.

Worth noting for this clone: This sample also contains other DNA sequences that code for the same CDR3. The V call is TRBV7-9, the J call TRBJ1-4; a weak D match, TRBD1 (5 bases). Germline CDR1 reads SEHNR; CDR2 reads FQNEAQ (reference sequence). Trimming removed 1 base at V and 3 bases at J, with 6 bases between. The CDR3 is 14 residues long. The chain's CDR3 is CASSLGGSNEKLFF. DNA for the CDR3: TGTGCCAGCAGCTTAGGGGGGTCTAATGAAAAACTGTTTTTT.

Details on this clone: The same CDR3 arises from other DNA sequences in this sample as well. The rearrangement links TRBV30 to TRBJ1-5; D may be TRBD1 (5 bases). Germline V gene sequence: CDR1 GTSNPN, CDR2 SVGIG (reference sequence). There are 14 residues in the CDR3. The V end lost 2 bases, the J end lost 2 bases, and 10 bases lay between the germline ends. The CDR3 nucleotides read TGTGCCTGGAGTCTTGGGGGTGGCAATCAGCCCCAGCATTTT. Translating it yields CAWSLGGGNQPQHF.

The chain employs TRBV7-8 and TRBJ2-7, with 10 bases identical to TRBD2. V was pared by 4 bases and J by 2 bases, with 2 bases of the junction left unmatched. The CDR3 sequence is 14 residues long. CDR1 SGHVS and CDR2 FQNEAQ come from the germline V gene. The CDR3 DNA reads as TGTGCCAGCAGCTCTAGCGGGAGTGCCTACGAGCAGTACTTC. It translates to CASSSSGSAYEQYF.

The chain uses TRBV15 and TRBJ2-7; tentatively, D is TRBD1 or TRBD2 (5 bases each). Germline V gene lookup returns CDR1 LNHNV and CDR2 YYDKDF (reference sequence). V was pared by 5 bases and J by 2 bases, with 19 bases between. This CDR3 comprises 16 residues. In DNA form, the CDR3 reads TGTGCCACCAGCGCCCTGGGACGGGGCTTAACCTACGAGCAGTACTTC. As protein: CATSALGRGLTYEQYF.

The rearrangement uses TRBV6-5 and TRBJ1-1, with D possibly TRBD1 on 6 matching bases. This CDR3 has 13 amino acids. V was trimmed by 8 bases and J by 1 base, leaving 11 bases between them. In germline, CDR1 is MNHEY, CDR2 SVGAGI. The CDR3 sequence: CASQGQRNTEAFF. The DNA for the CDR3 is TGTGCCAGCCAGGGACAAAGGAACACTGAAGCTTTCTTT.

The chain has TRBV9 and TRBJ2-7; 8 bases line up with TRBD1. CDR3 length equals 15 residues. Germline-derived CDR1 and CDR2 are SGDLS and YYNGEE. The ends lost 4 bases at V and 2 bases at J; junction bases unmatched: 8. The CDR3 spells CASSNQATGAYEQYF. The CDR3 DNA reads TGTGCCAGCAGCAACCAGGCGACAGGGGCCTACGAGCAGTACTTC.

To note about this clone: Other DNA sequences in this specimen translate into the identical CDR3. The V gene is TRBV30, the J gene TRBJ1-5, with a weak D call TRBD1 (5 bases). Germline values: CDR1 GTSNPN, CDR2 SVGIG (reference sequence). The V end was cut by 3 bases, the J end by 6 bases, with 15 bases between. CDR3 size: 14 residues. DNA for the CDR3: TGTGCCTGGAGCCCAGGGACGGGAGCTCAGCCCCAGCATTTT. Protein: CAWSPGTGAQPQHF.

Here the CDR3 reads CASSLTRAYEAFF. CDR3 DNA: TGTGCCAGCAGTCTAACTCGGGCCTATGAAGCTTTCTTT. This chain joins TRBV6-6 and TRBJ1-1, with D uncertain. Germline V gene lookup returns CDR1 MNHNY and CDR2 SVGAGI (reference sequence). The length of the CDR3 is 13 residues. The ends were cut back, 5 bases at V and 7 bases at J, with 14 bases in the middle.

The chain links TRBV16 to TRBJ2-3; TRBD2 aligns across 10 bases. Germline-derived CDR1 and CDR2 are KGHSY and FQNENV. The CDR3 totals 14 residues. The trim removed 8 bases at V and 3 bases at J, leaving 5 bases unmatched. CDR3 in amino acids: CASATGLATDTQYF. In DNA form, the CDR3 reads TGTGCCAGCGCGACGGGACTAGCGACAGATACGCAGTATTTT.

The CDR3 DNA follows: TGTGCCAGCTCACGCGGGGGGCGCGGCACAGATACGCAGTATTTT. Translated: CASSRGGRGTDTQYF. This rearrangement joins TRBV18 to TRBJ2-3; 8 bases line up with TRBD2. CDR3 size: 15 residues. The germline gives CDR1 KGHSH, CDR2 LQKENI. V gave up 4 bases and J gave up 1 base; unmatched junction bases: 4. The variable domain in full, completed from reference TRBV18 and TRBJ2-3, reads NAGVMQNPRHLVRRRGQEARLRCSPMKGHSHVYWYRQLPEEGLKFMVYLQKENIIDESGMPKERFSAEFPKEGPSILRIQQVVRGDSAAYFCASSRGGRGTDTQYFGPGTRLTVL.

The V gene is TRBV9, the J gene TRBJ2-5; weak D call: TRBD2 (6 bases). The germline V and J ends were trimmed by 4 bases and 5 bases, with 15 bases remaining between them. CDR3 size: 14 residues. In germline, CDR1 is SGDLS, CDR2 YYNGEE. The CDR3 spells CASSPGGSRETQYF. The CDR3 nucleotides are TGTGCCAGCAGCCCCGGGGGATCTCGGGAGACCCAGTACTTC. The variable domain in full, completed from reference TRBV9 and TRBJ2-5, reads DSGVTQTPKHLITATGQRVTLRCSPRSGDLSVYWYQQSLDQGLQFLIQYYNGEERAKGNILERFSAQQFPDLHSELNLSSLELGDSALYFCASSPGGSRETQYFGPGTRLLVL.

About this clone: This specimen includes other DNA sequences encoding the same CDR3. The rearrangement links TRBV2 to TRBJ2-2; TRBD1 might be the D (6 bases). CDR1 is SNHLY, CDR2 FYNNEI, per germline. This CDR3 contains 12 residues. The ends were cut back, 7 bases at V and 3 bases at J, with 6 bases in the middle. The chain's CDR3 is CASTGDTGELFF. The DNA for the CDR3 is TGTGCCAGCACAGGGGACACCGGGGAGCTGTTTTTT.

V is TRBV19 and J is TRBJ2-7; possibly TRBD1 for D (5 bases). This CDR3 is built from 15 residues. Germline V gene sequence: CDR1 LNHDA, CDR2 SQIVND (reference sequence). Trimming took off 3 bases at V and 2 bases at J, with 14 bases between the two ends. The CDR3 DNA sequence: TGTGCCAGTAGTATTGGGTCTGTAGGGGCCTACGAGCAGTACTTC. It encodes CASSIGSVGAYEQYF. Full variable domain (outside the CDR3, taken from reference TRBV19 and TRBJ2-7): DGGITQSPKYLFRKEGQNVTLSCEQNLNHDAMYWYRQDPGQGLRLIYYSQIVNDFQKGDIAEGYSVSREKKESFPLTVTSAQKNPTAFYLCASSIGSVGAYEQYFGPGTRLTVT.

On this clone: The same CDR3 is also encoded by other DNA sequences in this sample. This sequence joins TRBV9 and TRBJ2-2; the D is unclear. Trimming removed 0 bases at V and 2 bases at J, with 11 bases between. Germline values: CDR1 SGDLS, CDR2 YYNGEE. The CDR3 length is 16 residues. The CDR3 coding sequence is TGTGCCAGCAGCGTAGAGGGCAGAGCAAACACCGGGGAGCTGTTTTTT. Protein sequence: CASSVEGRANTGELFF.

V and J are TRBV5-1 and TRBJ2-1; D not certain. This CDR3 has 13 residues. Deletions cut 4 bases from V and 9 bases from J, with 14 bases between. Germline V gene lookup returns CDR1 SGHRS and CDR2 YFSETQ. The CDR3 here is CASSGTLGSEQFF. The DNA of the CDR3 is TGCGCCAGCAGCGGAACGCTGGGTAGTGAGCAGTTCTTC.

As to this clone: The sample carries other DNA sequences with the same CDR3. The rearrangement links TRBV11-2 to TRBJ2-3; D is unclear. The CDR3 contains 14 residues. V lost 1 base, J lost 1 base, and 6 bases lay in between. Germline lookup yields CDR1 SGHAT and CDR2 FQNNGV. CDR3 region: CASSLGPGTDTQYF. The CDR3 nucleotides read TGTGCCAGCAGCTTAGGTCCCGGCACAGATACGCAGTATTTT.

This chain joins TRBV5-4 and TRBJ2-3, with TRBD1 matching over 7 bases. V trimming: 0 bases; J trimming: 8 bases; junction bases outside the gene matches: 9. The germline V gene encodes CDR1 SGHNT and CDR2 YYREEE (reference sequence). This CDR3 is 15 amino acids long. The CDR3: CASSLGGRGSATQYF. CDR3 nucleotides: TGTGCCAGCAGCTTGGGAGGCAGGGGGAGCGCTACGCAGTATTTT.

The V and J genes are TRBV28 and TRBJ2-3; 8 positions agree with TRBD2. This CDR3 is built from 12 residues. Germline values: CDR1 MDHEN, CDR2 SYDVKM. J lost 9 bases, V lost 7 bases, and 6 bases had no gene match. As DNA, the CDR3 is TGTGCCAGCATTTCGGGGGGGCTAACGCAGTATTTT. It translates to CASISGGLTQYF.

Regarding this clone: The same CDR3 also results from other DNA sequences found in this sample. The V call is TRBV10-3, the J call TRBJ2-5; D perhaps matches TRBD2 (6 bases). CDR3 length: 13 amino acids. V lost 3 bases and J 5 bases, leaving 10 bases between the germline ends. Germline V CDR1 and CDR2: ENHRY, SYGVKD. The CDR3 region has the DNA TGTGCCATCAGTGAAATAGGAGGGGAGACCCAGTACTTC. Its translation: CAISEIGGETQYF.

This rearrangement joins TRBV6-5 to TRBJ2-3, with 7 bases fitting TRBD1. The CDR3 covers 15 residues. Germline V CDR1 and CDR2: MNHEY, SVGAGI. Losses at the gene ends were 6 bases for V and 4 bases for J; bases not matched to a gene: 10. CDR3 nucleotide sequence: TGTGCCAGCAGCAGAGACAGGGCGGGCCCAGATACGCAGTATTTT. It codes for CASSRDRAGPDTQYF.